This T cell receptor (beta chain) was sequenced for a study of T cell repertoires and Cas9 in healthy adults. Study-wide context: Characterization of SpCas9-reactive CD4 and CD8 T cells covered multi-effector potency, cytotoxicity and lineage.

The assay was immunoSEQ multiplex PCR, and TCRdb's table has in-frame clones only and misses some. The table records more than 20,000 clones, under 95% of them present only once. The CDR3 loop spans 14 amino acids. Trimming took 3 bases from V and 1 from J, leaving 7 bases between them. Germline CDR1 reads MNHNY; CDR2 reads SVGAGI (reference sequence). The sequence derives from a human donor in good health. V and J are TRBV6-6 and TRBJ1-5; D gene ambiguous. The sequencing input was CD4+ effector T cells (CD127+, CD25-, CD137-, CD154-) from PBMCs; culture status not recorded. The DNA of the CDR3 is TGTGCCAGCAGTTATCCCCCCAGCAATCAGCCCCAGCATTTT. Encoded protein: CASSYPPSNQPQHF.